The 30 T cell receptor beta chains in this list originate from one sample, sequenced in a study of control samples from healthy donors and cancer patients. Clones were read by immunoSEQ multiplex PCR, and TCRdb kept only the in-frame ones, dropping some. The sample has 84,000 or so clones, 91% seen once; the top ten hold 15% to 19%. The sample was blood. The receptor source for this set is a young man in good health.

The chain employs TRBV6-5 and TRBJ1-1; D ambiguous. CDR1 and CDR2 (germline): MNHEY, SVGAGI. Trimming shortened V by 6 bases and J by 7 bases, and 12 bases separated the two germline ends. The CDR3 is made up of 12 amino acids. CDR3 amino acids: CASSRPVGEAFF. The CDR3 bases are TGTGCCAGCAGCCGGCCCGTTGGTGAAGCTTTCTTT.

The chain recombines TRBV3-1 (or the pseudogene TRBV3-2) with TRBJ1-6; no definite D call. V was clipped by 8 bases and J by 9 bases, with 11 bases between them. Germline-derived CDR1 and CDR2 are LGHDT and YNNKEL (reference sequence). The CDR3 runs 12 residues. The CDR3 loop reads CASGQLGSPLHF. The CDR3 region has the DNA TGTGCCAGCGGGCAGCTTGGTTCACCCCTCCACTTT.

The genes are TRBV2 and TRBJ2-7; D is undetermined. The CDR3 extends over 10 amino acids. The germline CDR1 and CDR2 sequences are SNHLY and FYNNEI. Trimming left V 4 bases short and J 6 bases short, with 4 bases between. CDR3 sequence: CASSVGEQYF. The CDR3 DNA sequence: TGTGCCAGCAGTGTGGGCGAGCAGTACTTC.

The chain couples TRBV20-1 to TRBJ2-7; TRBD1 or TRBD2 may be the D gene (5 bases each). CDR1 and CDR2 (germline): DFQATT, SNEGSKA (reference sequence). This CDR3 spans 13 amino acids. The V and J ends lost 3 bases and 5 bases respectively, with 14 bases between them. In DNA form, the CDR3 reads TGCAGTGCTAGTCCTGATGGGGGTAACGAGCAGTACTTC. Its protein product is CSASPDGGNEQYF.

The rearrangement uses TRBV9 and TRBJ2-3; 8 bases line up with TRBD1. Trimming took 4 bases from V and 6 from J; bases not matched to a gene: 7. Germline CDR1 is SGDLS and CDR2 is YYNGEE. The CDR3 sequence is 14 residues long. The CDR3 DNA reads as TGTGCCAGCAGCTCATTGACAGGGGACGATACGCAGTATTTT. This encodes CASSSLTGDDTQYF.

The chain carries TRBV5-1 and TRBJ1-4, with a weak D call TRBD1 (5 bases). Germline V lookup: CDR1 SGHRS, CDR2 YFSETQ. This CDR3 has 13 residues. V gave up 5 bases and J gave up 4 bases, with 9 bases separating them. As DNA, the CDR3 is TGCGCCAGCAGTGGACAATATAATGAAAAACTGTTTTTT. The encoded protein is CASSGQYNEKLFF.

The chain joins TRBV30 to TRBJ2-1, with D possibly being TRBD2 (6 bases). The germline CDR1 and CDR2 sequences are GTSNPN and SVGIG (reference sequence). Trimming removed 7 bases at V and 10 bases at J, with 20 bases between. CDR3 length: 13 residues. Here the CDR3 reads CAFKEEGLGEQFF. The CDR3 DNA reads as TGTGCCTTTAAAGAGGAGGGGCTCGGGGAGCAGTTCTTC.

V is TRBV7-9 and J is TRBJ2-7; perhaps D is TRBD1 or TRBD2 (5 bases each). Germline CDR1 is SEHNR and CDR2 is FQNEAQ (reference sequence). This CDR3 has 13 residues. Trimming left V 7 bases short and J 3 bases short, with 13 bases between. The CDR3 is CASNRAGSYEQYF. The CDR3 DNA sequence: TGTGCCAGCAACCGGGCAGGGAGCTACGAGCAGTACTTC.

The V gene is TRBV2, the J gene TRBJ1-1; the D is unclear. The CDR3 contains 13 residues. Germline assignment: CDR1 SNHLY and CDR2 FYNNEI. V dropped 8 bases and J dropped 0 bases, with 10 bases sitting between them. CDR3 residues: CASSSGLNTEAFF. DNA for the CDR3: TGTGCCAGCTCGTCTGGACTGAACACTGAAGCTTTCTTT.

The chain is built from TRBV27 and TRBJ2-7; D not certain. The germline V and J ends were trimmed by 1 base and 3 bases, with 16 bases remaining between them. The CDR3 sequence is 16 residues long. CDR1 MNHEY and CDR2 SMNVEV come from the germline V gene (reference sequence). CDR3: CASSLYFRTEIYEQYF. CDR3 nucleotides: TGTGCCAGCAGTTTATACTTTAGGACGGAAATCTACGAGCAGTACTTC.

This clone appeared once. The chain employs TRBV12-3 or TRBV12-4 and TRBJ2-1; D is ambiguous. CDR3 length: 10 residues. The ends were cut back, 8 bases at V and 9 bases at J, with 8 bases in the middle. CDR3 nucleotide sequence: TGTGCCAGCGGACGAAGTGAGCAGTTCTTC. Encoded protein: CASGRSEQFF.

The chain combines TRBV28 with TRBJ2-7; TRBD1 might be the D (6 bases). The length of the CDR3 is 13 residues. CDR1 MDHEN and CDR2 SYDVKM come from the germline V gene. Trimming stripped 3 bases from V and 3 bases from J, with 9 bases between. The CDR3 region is CASSLGAVYEQYF. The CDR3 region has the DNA TGTGCCAGCAGTTTGGGGGCAGTCTACGAGCAGTACTTC.

The CDR3 is CAWSESLPYNSPLHF. CDR3 bases: TGTGCCTGGAGCGAGTCCCTCCCTTATAATTCACCCCTCCACTTT. The genes are TRBV30 and TRBJ1-6; D unclear. Between the trimmed V and J ends, which lost 3 bases and 4 bases, there was a span of 13 bases. Germline V gene sequence: CDR1 GTSNPN, CDR2 SVGIG (reference sequence). The CDR3 has 15 residues.

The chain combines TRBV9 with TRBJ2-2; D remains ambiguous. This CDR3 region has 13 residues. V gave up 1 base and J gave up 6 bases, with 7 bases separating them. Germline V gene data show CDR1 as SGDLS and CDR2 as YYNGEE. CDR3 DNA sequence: TGTGCCAGCAGCGTACTCGGCTCCGGGGAGCTGTTTTTT. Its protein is CASSVLGSGELFF.

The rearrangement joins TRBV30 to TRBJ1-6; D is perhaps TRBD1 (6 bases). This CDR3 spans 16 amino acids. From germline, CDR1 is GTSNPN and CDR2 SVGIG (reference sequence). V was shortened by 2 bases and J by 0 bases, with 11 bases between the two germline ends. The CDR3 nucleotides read TGTGCCTGGAGTCGGGGGGCAAGCTCCTATAATTCACCCCTCCACTTT. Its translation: CAWSRGASSYNSPLHF.

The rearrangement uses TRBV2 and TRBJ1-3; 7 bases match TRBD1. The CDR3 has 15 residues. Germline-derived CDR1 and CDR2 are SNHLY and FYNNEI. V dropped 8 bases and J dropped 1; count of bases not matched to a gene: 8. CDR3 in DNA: TGTGCCAGCGGGACAGCTGACCTATCTGGAAACACCATATATTTT. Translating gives CASGTADLSGNTIYF.

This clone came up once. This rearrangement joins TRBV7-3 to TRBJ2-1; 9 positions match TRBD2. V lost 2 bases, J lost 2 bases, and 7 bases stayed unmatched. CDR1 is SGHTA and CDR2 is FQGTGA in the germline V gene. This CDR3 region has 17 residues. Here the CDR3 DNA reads TGTGCCAGCAGCTTATATGCGAGCGGGGGGCCCTACAATGAGCAGTTCTTC. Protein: CASSLYASGGPYNEQFF.

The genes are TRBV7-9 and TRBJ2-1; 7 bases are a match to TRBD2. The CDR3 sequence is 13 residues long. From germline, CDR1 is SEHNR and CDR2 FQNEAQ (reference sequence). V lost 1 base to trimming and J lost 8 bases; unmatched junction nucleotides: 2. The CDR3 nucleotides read TGTGCCAGCAGCTTAGGACTAGCCCATGAGCAGTTCTTC. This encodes CASSLGLAHEQFF.

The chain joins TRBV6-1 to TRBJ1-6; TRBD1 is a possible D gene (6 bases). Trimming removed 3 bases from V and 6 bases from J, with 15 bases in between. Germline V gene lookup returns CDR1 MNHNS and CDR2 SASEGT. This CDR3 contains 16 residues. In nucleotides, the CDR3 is TGTGCCAGCAGTGAGTGGGGGGCGGTGGGTAATTCACCCCTCCACTTT. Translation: CASSEWGAVGNSPLHF.

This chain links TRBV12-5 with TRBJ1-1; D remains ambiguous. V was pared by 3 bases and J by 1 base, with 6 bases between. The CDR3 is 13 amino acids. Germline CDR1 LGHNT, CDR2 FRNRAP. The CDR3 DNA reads TGTGCTAGTGGTTTCGGAGAGAACACTGAAGCTTTCTTT. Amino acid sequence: CASGFGENTEAFF.

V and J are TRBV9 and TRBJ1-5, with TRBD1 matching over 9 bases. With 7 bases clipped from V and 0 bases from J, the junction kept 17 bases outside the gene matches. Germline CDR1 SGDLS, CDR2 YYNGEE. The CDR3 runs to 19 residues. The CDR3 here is CASLSTGDRARYSNQPQHF. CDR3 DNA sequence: TGTGCCAGCCTCTCGACTGGGGACAGGGCCCGTTATAGCAATCAGCCCCAGCATTTT.

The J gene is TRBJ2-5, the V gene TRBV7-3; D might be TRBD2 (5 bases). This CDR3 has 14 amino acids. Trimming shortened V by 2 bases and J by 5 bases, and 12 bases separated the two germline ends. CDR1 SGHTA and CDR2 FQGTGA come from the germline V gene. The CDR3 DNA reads TGTGCCAGCAGCTTAGGAGTAAGGGAGGAGACCCAGTACTTC. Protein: CASSLGVREETQYF.

The CDR3 DNA reads as TGTGCCAGCAGTTTTAAGTCTAGCAATCAGCCCCAGCATTTT. Its protein is CASSFKSSNQPQHF. The chain recombines TRBV27 with TRBJ1-5, with D unclear. The CDR3 has 14 amino acids. The germline gives CDR1 MNHEY, CDR2 SMNVEV (reference sequence). V was cut by 3 bases and J by 0 bases, with 6 bases left in between.

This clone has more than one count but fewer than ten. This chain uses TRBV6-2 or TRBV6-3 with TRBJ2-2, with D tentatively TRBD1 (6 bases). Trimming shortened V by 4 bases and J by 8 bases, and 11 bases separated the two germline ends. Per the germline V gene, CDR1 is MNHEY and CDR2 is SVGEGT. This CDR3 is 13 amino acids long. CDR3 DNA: TGTGCCAGCAGTTCACAGGGTCTAGGGGAGCTGTTTTTT. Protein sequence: CASSSQGLGELFF.

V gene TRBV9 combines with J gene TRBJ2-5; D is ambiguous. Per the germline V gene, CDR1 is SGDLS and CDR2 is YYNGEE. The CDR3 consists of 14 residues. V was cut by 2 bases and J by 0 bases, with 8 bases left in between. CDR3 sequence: CASSVLADQETQYF. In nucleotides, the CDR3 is TGTGCCAGCAGCGTCTTAGCAGACCAAGAGACCCAGTACTTC.

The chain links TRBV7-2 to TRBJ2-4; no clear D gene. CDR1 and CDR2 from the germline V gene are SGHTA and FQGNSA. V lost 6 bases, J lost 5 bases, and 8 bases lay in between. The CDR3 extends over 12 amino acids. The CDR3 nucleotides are TGTGCCAGCAGAAGTGGTGAAAACATTCAGTACTTC. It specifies CASRSGENIQYF. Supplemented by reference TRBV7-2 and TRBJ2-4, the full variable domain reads GAGVSQSPSNKVTEKGKDVELRCDPISGHTALYWYRQSLGQGLEFLIYFQGNSAPDKSGLPSDRFSAERTGGSVSTLTIQRTQQEDSAVYLCASRSGENIQYFGAGTRLSVL.

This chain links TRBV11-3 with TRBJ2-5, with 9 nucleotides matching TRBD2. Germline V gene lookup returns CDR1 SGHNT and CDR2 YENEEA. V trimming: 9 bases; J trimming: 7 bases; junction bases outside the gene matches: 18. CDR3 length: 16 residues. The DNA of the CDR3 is TGTGCCAGGGGGGGGGCTCGCGGGAGGGCCCTCTGGACCCAGTACTTC. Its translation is CARGGARGRALWTQYF.

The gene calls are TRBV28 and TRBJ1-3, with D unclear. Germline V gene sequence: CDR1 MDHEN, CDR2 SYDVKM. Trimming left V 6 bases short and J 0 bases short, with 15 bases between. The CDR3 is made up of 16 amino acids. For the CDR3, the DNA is TGTGCCAGCAGATTCTCCAGCGGGGTCTCTGGAAACACCATATATTTT. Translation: CASRFSSGVSGNTIYF.

CDR3: CASGGQGSSSSYEQYF. The DNA of the CDR3 is TGTGCCAGTGGAGGGCAGGGCTCCTCCTCTTCCTACGAGCAGTACTTC. The V gene is TRBV19, the J gene TRBJ2-7; the D gene is possibly TRBD2 (6 bases). V was shortened by 8 bases and J by 1 base, with 21 bases between the two germline ends. The CDR3 is 16 amino acids. Germline CDR1 LNHDA, CDR2 SQIVND (reference sequence).

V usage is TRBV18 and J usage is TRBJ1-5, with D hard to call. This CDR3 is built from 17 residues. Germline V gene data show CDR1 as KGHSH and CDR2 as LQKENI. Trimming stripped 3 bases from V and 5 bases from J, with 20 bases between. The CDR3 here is CASSPRMGSGGDQPQHF. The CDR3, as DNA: TGTGCCAGCTCACCGCGTATGGGGTCGGGTGGGGATCAGCCCCAGCATTTT.